These T cell receptor beta chains were read from a single sample in a study of cytomegalovirus exposure and HLA in healthy donors. Produced via immunoSEQ multiplex PCR; TCRdb's table is partial and in-frame only. The table shows 75,000 to 100,000 clones, with about 81% occurring only once. The sample was PBMCs. Source of these receptors: a man aged 18 to 29 in good health and CMV-seropositive. Each CDR3 is given with its conserved first and last residue. The order of the fields is J gene, D gene, V gene, clone size, CDR3 protein, CDR3 DNA. D genes are given only for firm matches. Expanded clones get a size class; other rows say once, few or many, or leave the size out.

j_gene: TRBJ1-6
d_gene: TRBD1
v_gene: TRBV7-3
abundance: -
CDR3aa: CASSSGTGNSPLHF
CDR3nt: TGTGCCAGCAGCTCCGGGACAGGAAATTCACCCCTCCACTTT

j_gene: TRBJ1-1
d_gene: -
v_gene: TRBV9
abundance: -
CDR3aa: CASSVDWRGSGGLNTEAFF
CDR3nt: TGTGCCAGCAGCGTAGACTGGAGGGGATCGGGAGGGCTTAACACTGAAGCTTTCTTT

j_gene: TRBJ1-2
d_gene: TRBD1
v_gene: TRBV6-6
abundance: -
CDR3aa: CASNPHRGSGYGYTF
CDR3nt: TGTGCCAGCAATCCACACAGGGGATCGGGCTATGGCTACACCTTC

j_gene: TRBJ1-5
d_gene: TRBD1
v_gene: TRBV28
abundance: -
CDR3aa: CAITGQGVQPQHF
CDR3nt: TGTGCCATTACGGGACAGGGGGTTCAGCCCCAGCATTTT

j_gene: TRBJ2-1
d_gene: TRBD2
v_gene: TRBV7-8
abundance: -
CDR3aa: CASSLRLAGGYNEQFF
CDR3nt: TGTGCCAGCAGCTTAAGGTTAGCGGGGGGGTACAATGAGCAGTTCTTC

j_gene: TRBJ2-2
d_gene: -
v_gene: TRBV9
abundance: -
CDR3aa: CASSIDGGWAGELFF
CDR3nt: TGTGCCAGCAGCATCGACGGGGGATGGGCCGGGGAGCTGTTTTTT

j_gene: TRBJ2-5
d_gene: -
v_gene: TRBV6-5
abundance: few
CDR3aa: CASSYSGETQYF
CDR3nt: TGTGCCAGCAGTTACAGCGGGGAGACCCAGTACTTC

j_gene: TRBJ2-7
d_gene: -
v_gene: TRBV10-1
abundance: -
CDR3aa: CASSESFGLSSYEQYF
CDR3nt: TGCGCCAGCAGTGAGTCTTTTGGTCTTAGCTCCTACGAGCAGTACTTC

j_gene: TRBJ1-6
d_gene: TRBD1
v_gene: TRBV30
abundance: -
CDR3aa: CAWRGTGNSPLHF
CDR3nt: TGTGCCTGGAGAGGGACAGGCAATTCACCCCTCCACTTT

j_gene: TRBJ1-2
d_gene: -
v_gene: TRBV29-1
abundance: few
CDR3aa: CSVDPPPGQAYGYSF
CDR3nt: TGCAGCGTTGACCCCCCACCAGGGCAGGCCTATGGCTACTCCTTC

j_gene: TRBJ2-1
d_gene: TRBD1
v_gene: TRBV5-4
abundance: -
CDR3aa: CASTNPGSGGIVNEQFF
CDR3nt: TGTGCCAGCACCAATCCTGGGTCAGGGGGCATCGTCAATGAGCAGTTCTTC

j_gene: TRBJ2-2
d_gene: TRBD2
v_gene: TRBV28
abundance: few
CDR3aa: CASSGGFGELFF
CDR3nt: TGTGCCAGCAGCGGGGGGTTCGGGGAGCTGTTTTTT

j_gene: TRBJ2-3
d_gene: -
v_gene: TRBV6-1
abundance: -
CDR3aa: CASIVTSTDTQYF
CDR3nt: TGTGCCAGCATCGTAACTAGCACAGATACGCAGTATTTT

j_gene: TRBJ2-7
d_gene: -
v_gene: TRBV5-6
abundance: -
CDR3aa: CASSLFGDTTYEQYF
CDR3nt: TGTGCCAGCAGCTTGTTTGGGGACACCACCTACGAGCAGTACTTC

j_gene: TRBJ1-5
d_gene: -
v_gene: TRBV6-5
abundance: -
CDR3aa: CASSQSGYRNQPQHF
CDR3nt: TGTGCCAGCAGTCAATCAGGGTATCGCAATCAGCCCCAGCATTTT

j_gene: TRBJ2-3
d_gene: -
v_gene: TRBV1
abundance: -
CDR3aa: CTSSRRRLTDTQYF
CDR3nt: TGCACCAGCAGCCGGAGGAGGCTCACAGATACGCAGTATTTT

j_gene: TRBJ1-2
d_gene: -
v_gene: TRBV7-8
abundance: few
CDR3aa: CASSSSSRVTYNYGYTF
CDR3nt: TGTGCCAGCAGCTCTAGTAGCCGGGTTACGTATAACTATGGCTACACCTTC

j_gene: TRBJ1-1
d_gene: -
v_gene: TRBV15
abundance: -
CDR3aa: CATSRDIQSEAFF
CDR3nt: TGTGCCACCAGCAGAGATATCCAGTCTGAAGCTTTCTTT

j_gene: TRBJ2-1
d_gene: -
v_gene: TRBV6-1
abundance: few
CDR3aa: CASSEDRGATYNEQFF
CDR3nt: TGTGCCAGCAGTGAAGATCGGGGGGCCACCTACAATGAGCAGTTCTTC

j_gene: TRBJ2-5
d_gene: TRBD2
v_gene: TRBV5-1
abundance: -
CDR3aa: CASSVQRGETQYF
CDR3nt: TGCGCCAGCTCGGTTCAGCGGGGAGAGACCCAGTACTTC

j_gene: TRBJ1-1
d_gene: -
v_gene: TRBV30
abundance: -
CDR3aa: CAGARSYTEAFF
CDR3nt: TGTGCCGGGGCGAGGTCCTACACTGAAGCTTTCTTT

j_gene: TRBJ2-7
d_gene: TRBD2
v_gene: TRBV6-1
abundance: -
CDR3aa: CASIVGGDEQYF
CDR3nt: TGTGCCAGCATCGTCGGGGGGGACGAGCAGTACTTC

j_gene: TRBJ1-4
d_gene: TRBD1
v_gene: TRBV19
abundance: -
CDR3aa: CASSITGVPNEKLFF
CDR3nt: TGTGCCAGTAGTATCACAGGGGTGCCTAATGAAAAACTGTTTTTT

j_gene: TRBJ2-5
d_gene: TRBD2
v_gene: TRBV9
abundance: -
CDR3aa: CASSVDSGGRETQYF
CDR3nt: TGTGCCAGCAGCGTAGACTCGGGGGGGCGGGAGACCCAGTACTTC

j_gene: TRBJ1-5
d_gene: TRBD1
v_gene: TRBV19
abundance: -
CDR3aa: CASSWDRADQPQHF
CDR3nt: TGTGCCAGTAGTTGGGACAGGGCGGATCAGCCCCAGCATTTT

j_gene: TRBJ2-3
d_gene: TRBD2
v_gene: TRBV7-8
abundance: once
CDR3aa: CASSFVLSGATTDTQYF
CDR3nt: TGTGCCAGCAGCTTCGTACTCAGCGGGGCCACCACAGATACGCAGTATTTT

j_gene: TRBJ2-3
d_gene: -
v_gene: TRBV5-1
abundance: -
CDR3aa: CASSLATVTDTQYF
CDR3nt: TGCGCCAGCAGCTTGGCAACAGTCACAGATACGCAGTATTTT

j_gene: TRBJ2-5
d_gene: -
v_gene: TRBV15
abundance: -
CDR3aa: CATSRAPDSGETQYF
CDR3nt: TGTGCCACCAGCAGAGCTCCGGACAGTGGAGAGACCCAGTACTTC

j_gene: TRBJ2-2
d_gene: TRBD2
v_gene: TRBV4-1
abundance: few
CDR3aa: CASSQIDLGLASGELFF
CDR3nt: TGCGCCAGCAGCCAAATCGATCTGGGACTAGCATCCGGGGAGCTGTTTTTT

j_gene: TRBJ1-5
d_gene: TRBD1
v_gene: TRBV4-2
abundance: -
CDR3aa: CASSPGQGNQPQHF
CDR3nt: TGTGCCAGCAGCCCAGGACAGGGTAATCAGCCCCAGCATTTT

j_gene: TRBJ2-3
d_gene: -
v_gene: TRBV10-2
abundance: -
CDR3aa: CASTGHTRDTQYF
CDR3nt: TGCGCCAGCACCGGACACACTCGGGATACGCAGTATTTT

j_gene: TRBJ1-2
d_gene: -
v_gene: TRBV14
abundance: once
CDR3aa: CASSQLQGQTPSYGYTF
CDR3nt: TGTGCCAGCAGCCAACTACAAGGACAGACCCCAAGCTATGGCTACACCTTC

j_gene: TRBJ1-2
d_gene: TRBD1
v_gene: TRBV6-1
abundance: -
CDR3aa: CASSGRDRDGYTF
CDR3nt: TGTGCCAGCAGTGGCCGGGACAGGGATGGCTACACCTTC

j_gene: TRBJ2-1
d_gene: -
v_gene: TRBV9
abundance: -
CDR3aa: CASSPSGSSYNEQFF
CDR3nt: TGTGCCAGCAGCCCGAGCGGAAGCTCCTACAATGAGCAGTTCTTC

j_gene: TRBJ2-1
d_gene: TRBD1
v_gene: TRBV15
abundance: few
CDR3aa: CATSQPPGTGLFF
CDR3nt: TGTGCCACCAGCCAACCCCCCGGGACAGGGTTGTTCTTC

j_gene: TRBJ2-7
d_gene: TRBD2
v_gene: TRBV6-5
abundance: -
CDR3aa: CASRGGGSYEQYF
CDR3nt: TGTGCCAGCCGCGGCGGGGGTTCCTACGAGCAGTACTTC

j_gene: TRBJ2-7
d_gene: TRBD1
v_gene: TRBV19
abundance: -
CDR3aa: CASSSGTETYEQYF
CDR3nt: TGTGCCAGTAGCTCCGGGACAGAAACCTACGAGCAGTACTTC

j_gene: TRBJ1-1
d_gene: TRBD1
v_gene: TRBV5-4
abundance: once
CDR3aa: CASSGRQGETEAFF
CDR3nt: TGTGCCAGCAGCGGGAGACAGGGGGAGACTGAAGCTTTCTTT

j_gene: TRBJ2-1
d_gene: TRBD2
v_gene: TRBV6-1
abundance: few
CDR3aa: CASSEGAGYNEQFF
CDR3nt: TGTGCCAGCAGTGAAGGAGCGGGGTACAATGAGCAGTTCTTC

j_gene: TRBJ2-7
d_gene: TRBD1
v_gene: TRBV14
abundance: -
CDR3aa: CASSQEITSRGGTGIYEQYF
CDR3nt: TGTGCCAGCAGCCAGGAGATTACCTCGAGGGGAGGGACAGGGATATACGAGCAGTACTTC

j_gene: TRBJ1-6
d_gene: -
v_gene: TRBV10-3
abundance: -
CDR3aa: CAISEGESPLHF
CDR3nt: TGTGCCATCAGTGAGGGTGAGTCACCCCTCCACTTT

j_gene: TRBJ2-7
d_gene: TRBD2
v_gene: TRBV2
abundance: -
CDR3aa: CASSAARLAGKSSYEQYF
CDR3nt: TGTGCCAGCAGTGCCGCAAGACTAGCGGGGAAGAGCTCCTACGAGCAGTACTTC

j_gene: TRBJ2-7
d_gene: -
v_gene: TRBV4-1
abundance: -
CDR3aa: CASSQVGPVPWEQYF
CDR3nt: TGCGCCAGCAGCCAAGTGGGGCCGGTCCCTTGGGAGCAGTACTTC

j_gene: TRBJ1-6
d_gene: TRBD1
v_gene: TRBV4-1
abundance: -
CDR3aa: CASSRGQGDNSPLHF
CDR3nt: TGCGCCAGCAGCCGCGGACAGGGGGATAATTCACCCCTCCACTTT

j_gene: TRBJ2-2
d_gene: -
v_gene: TRBV28
abundance: -
CDR3aa: CASSLGSSALNTGELFF
CDR3nt: TGTGCCAGCAGTTTAGGGTCTAGCGCACTTAACACCGGGGAGCTGTTTTTT

j_gene: TRBJ2-5
d_gene: -
v_gene: TRBV9
abundance: -
CDR3aa: CASSVGEAETQYF
CDR3nt: TGTGCCAGCAGCGTAGGAGAGGCGGAGACCCAGTACTTC

j_gene: TRBJ2-7
d_gene: TRBD1
v_gene: TRBV7-2
abundance: -
CDR3aa: CASSLNRGYEQYF
CDR3nt: TGTGCCAGCAGCCTAAACAGGGGTTACGAGCAGTACTTC

j_gene: TRBJ2-3
d_gene: -
v_gene: TRBV11-2
abundance: -
CDR3aa: CASIRTTEWTDTQYF
CDR3nt: TGTGCCAGCATCCGGACTACCGAATGGACAGATACGCAGTATTTT

j_gene: TRBJ2-7
d_gene: -
v_gene: TRBV2
abundance: -
CDR3aa: CASIERIHNEQYF
CDR3nt: TGTGCCAGCATTGAGAGGATTCATAACGAGCAGTACTTC

j_gene: TRBJ1-5
d_gene: -
v_gene: TRBV7-3
abundance: -
CDR3aa: CASSLSGDQPQHF
CDR3nt: TGTGCCAGCAGCTTATCGGGTGATCAGCCCCAGCATTTT

j_gene: TRBJ2-3
d_gene: TRBD1
v_gene: TRBV5-1
abundance: -
CDR3aa: CASSFSGQGITSTDTQYF
CDR3nt: TGCGCCAGCAGCTTTTCGGGACAGGGAATTACGAGCACAGATACGCAGTATTTT

j_gene: TRBJ1-2
d_gene: TRBD1
v_gene: TRBV6-1
abundance: -
CDR3aa: CASSEVFLGQGNYGYTF
CDR3nt: TGTGCCAGCAGTGAAGTCTTTTTGGGACAGGGGAATTATGGCTACACCTTC